The T cell receptor beta chain under discussion was sequenced for a study of blood T cell repertoires in COVID-19. The germline gives CDR1 SQVTM, CDR2 ANQGSEA. This CDR3 is 15 amino acids long. J was trimmed by 1 base and V by 6 bases; bases with no gene match: 7. Sequenced by immunoSEQ multiplex PCR; TCRdb stores in-frame clones only, minus some. The table has 150,000 to 200,000 clones, approximately 86% seen once. Sequenced input: peripheral blood. This TCR derives from a man aged 65 to 85 with active or convalescent COVID-19. The rearrangement uses TRBV29-1 and TRBJ2-5, with TRBD2 matching 11 bases. This CDR3 is CSVATLAGGQETQYF. Written as DNA, the CDR3 is TGCAGCGTGGCGACTCTAGCGGGGGGCCAAGAGACCCAGTACTTC.